Following are 2 T cell receptor beta chains from one sample sequenced in a study of shared clonotypes between healthy human individuals. The protocol was immunoSEQ multiplex PCR, while the TCRdb copy is restricted to in-frame clones and leaves out a portion. The sample includes 600,000 to 750,000 clones, less than 80% of them seen just once. The specimen sequenced was memory CD4+ T cells sorted from blood. Described subset: CD45RA-negative fraction. Receptors originate from a woman aged 25-40 years in good health.

V and J are TRBV6-6 and TRBJ1-5; D is ambiguous. Germline CDR1 reads MNHNY; CDR2 reads SVGAGI (reference sequence). CDR3 length: 14 amino acids. Deletions cut 6 bases from V and 2 bases from J, with 11 bases between. This CDR3 is CASRGLAGNQPQHF. CDR3 nucleotides: TGTGCCAGCAGAGGACTGGCGGGCAATCAGCCCCAGCATTTT.

This clone was picked up a small number of times. The chain couples TRBV11-2 to TRBJ2-1; no clear D. Germline values: CDR1 SGHAT, CDR2 FQNNGV. V gave up 5 bases and J gave up 4 bases, with 12 bases separating them. This CDR3 contains 14 residues. CDR3 sequence reads: CASSHLGIYNEQFF. In nucleotides, the CDR3 is TGTGCCAGCAGCCACCTAGGGATATACAATGAGCAGTTCTTC.